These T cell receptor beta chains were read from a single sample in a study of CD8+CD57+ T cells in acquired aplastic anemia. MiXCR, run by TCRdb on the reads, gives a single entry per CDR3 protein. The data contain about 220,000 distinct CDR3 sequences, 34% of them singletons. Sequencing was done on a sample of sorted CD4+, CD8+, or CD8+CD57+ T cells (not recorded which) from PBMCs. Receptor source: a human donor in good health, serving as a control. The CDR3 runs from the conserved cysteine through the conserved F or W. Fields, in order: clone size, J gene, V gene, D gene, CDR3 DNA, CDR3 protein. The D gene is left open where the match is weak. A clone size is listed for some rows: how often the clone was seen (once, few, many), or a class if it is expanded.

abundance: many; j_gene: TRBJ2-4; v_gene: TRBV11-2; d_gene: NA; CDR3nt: TGTGCCAGCAGCGCGGAGTGGGCCAAAAACATTCAGTACTTC; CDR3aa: CASSAEWAKNIQYF
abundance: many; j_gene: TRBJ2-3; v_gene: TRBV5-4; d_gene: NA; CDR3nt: TGTGCCAGCAGCGCGGAATCGGATACGCAGTATTTT; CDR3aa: CASSAESDTQYF
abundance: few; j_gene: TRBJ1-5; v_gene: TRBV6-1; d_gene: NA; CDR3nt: TGTGCCAGCACCCGGGACACCGCCAATCAGCCCCAGCATTTT; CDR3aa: CASTRDTANQPQHF
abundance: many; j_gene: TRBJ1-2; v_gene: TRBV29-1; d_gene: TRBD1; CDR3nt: TGCAGCGTTGAAGGGACAGGGGGGGTGAAAGATGGCTACACCTTC; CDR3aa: CSVEGTGGVKDGYTF
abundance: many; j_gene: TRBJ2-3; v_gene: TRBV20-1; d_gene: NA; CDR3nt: TGCAGTGCTAGAGACAGGGGGGGAGCAGATACGCAGTATTTT; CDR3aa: CSARDRGGADTQYF
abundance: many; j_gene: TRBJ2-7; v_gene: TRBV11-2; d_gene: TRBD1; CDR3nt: TGTGCCAGCAGGGGACAGGCCTCTACCTACGAGCAGTACTTC; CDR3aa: CASRGQASTYEQYF
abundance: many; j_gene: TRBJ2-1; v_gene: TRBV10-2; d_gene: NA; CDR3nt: TGCGCCCGTAAACCGTGTCCCGTCGGCGGGGTCTATCGTGAGCAGTTCTTC; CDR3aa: CARKPCPVGGVYREQFF
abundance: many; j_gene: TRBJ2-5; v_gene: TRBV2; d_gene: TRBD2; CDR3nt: TGTGCCAGCAAATGGACTAGCGGTAAACAAGAGACCCAGTACTTC; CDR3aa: CASKWTSGKQETQYF
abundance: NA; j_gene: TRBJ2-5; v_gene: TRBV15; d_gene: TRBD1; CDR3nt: TGTGCCACCAGCAGAGTGGCCGGGACAGGGGCGGGGGAGACCCAGTACTTC; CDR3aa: CATSRVAGTGAGETQYF
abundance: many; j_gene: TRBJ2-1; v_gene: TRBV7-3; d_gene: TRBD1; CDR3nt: TGTGCCAGCAGCTACAGACAGGGGTACAATGAGCAGTTCTTC; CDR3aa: CASSYRQGYNEQFF
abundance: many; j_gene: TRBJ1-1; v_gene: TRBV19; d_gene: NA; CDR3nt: TGTGCCAGTAGTATAGTAAGAGGGGCGGGCACTGAAGCTTTCTTT; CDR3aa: CASSIVRGAGTEAFF
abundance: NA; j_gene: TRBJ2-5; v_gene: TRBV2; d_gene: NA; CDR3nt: TGTGCCAGCACCACTGGGTTGGGGTATGAGACCCAGTACTTC; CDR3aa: CASTTGLGYETQYF
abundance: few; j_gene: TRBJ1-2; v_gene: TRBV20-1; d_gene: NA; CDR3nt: TGCAGTGCTAGAGGGGGGGGCAGGGCTGGTGAGGGAGGCTACACCTTC; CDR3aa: CSARGGGRAGEGGYTF
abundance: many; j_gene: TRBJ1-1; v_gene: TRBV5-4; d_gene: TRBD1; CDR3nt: TGTGCCAGCAGCTTGGCGTTGGTAGGGGGCGAAGCTTTCTTT; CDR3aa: CASSLALVGGEAFF
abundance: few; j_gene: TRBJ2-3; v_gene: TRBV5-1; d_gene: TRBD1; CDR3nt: TGCGCCAGCAGGAAGTCTTCCGCCGGGACAGGGTTCACAGATACGCAGTATTTT; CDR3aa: CASRKSSAGTGFTDTQYF
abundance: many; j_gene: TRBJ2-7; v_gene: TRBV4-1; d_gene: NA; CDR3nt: TGCGCCAGCAGCTCCGCCGTTGAGAGCTCCTACGAGCAGTACTTC; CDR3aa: CASSSAVESSYEQYF
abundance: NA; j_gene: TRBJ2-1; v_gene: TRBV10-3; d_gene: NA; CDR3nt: TGTGCCATCAGACAGGGACTTATAAGTATGGTGCGGTTCTTC; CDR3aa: CAIRQGLISMVRFF
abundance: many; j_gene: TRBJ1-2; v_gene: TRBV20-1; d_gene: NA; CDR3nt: TGCAGTGCTTTGGAGGGTGGCTACACCTTC; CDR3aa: CSALEGGYTF
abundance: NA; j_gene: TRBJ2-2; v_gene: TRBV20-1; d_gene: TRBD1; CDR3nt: TGCAGTGCTAGAGTTTTTTCGGGACAGGGGTCTGGCGGGGAGCTGTTTTTT; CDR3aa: CSARVFSGQGSGGELFF
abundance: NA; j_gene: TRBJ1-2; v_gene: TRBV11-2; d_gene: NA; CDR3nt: TGTGCCAGCAGCCTAAACAGGGTCTCGGGCGGCTACACCTTC; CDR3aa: CASSLNRVSGGYTF
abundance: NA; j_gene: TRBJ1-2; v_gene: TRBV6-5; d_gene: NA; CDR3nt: TGTGCCAGCAGCCCCAGTGGCTACACCTTC; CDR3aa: CASSPSGYTF
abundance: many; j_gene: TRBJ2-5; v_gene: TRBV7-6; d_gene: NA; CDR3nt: TGTGCCAGCAGCTTAGCAGTTGGAGAGACCCAGTACTTC; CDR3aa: CASSLAVGETQYF
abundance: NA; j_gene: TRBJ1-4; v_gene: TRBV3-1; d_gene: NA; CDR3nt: TGTGCCAGCAGCCAAGGCATGTCGGCATTGACTGAAAAACTGTTTTTT; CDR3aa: CASSQGMSALTEKLFF
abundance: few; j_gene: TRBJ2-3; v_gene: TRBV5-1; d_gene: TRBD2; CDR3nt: TGCGCCAGCAGCTTATTTACGGGACTAGCGAGCACAGATACGCAGTATTTT; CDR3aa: CASSLFTGLASTDTQYF
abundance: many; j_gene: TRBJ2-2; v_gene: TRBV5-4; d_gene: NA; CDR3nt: TGTGCCAGCAGCGCGCGTGACAGGAACACCGGGGAGCTGTTTTTT; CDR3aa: CASSARDRNTGELFF
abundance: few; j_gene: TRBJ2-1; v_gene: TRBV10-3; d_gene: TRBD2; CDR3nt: TGTGCCATCAGTGACCCCCTATTGGGCCTAGCGGGCGGTACAAGCTCCTACAATGAGCAGTTCTTC; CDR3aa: CAISDPLLGLAGGTSSYNEQFF
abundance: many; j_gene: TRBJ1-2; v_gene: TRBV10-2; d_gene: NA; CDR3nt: TGCGCCAGCAGTGAGTCACCGAGGAGCTATGGCTACACCTTC; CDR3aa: CASSESPRSYGYTF
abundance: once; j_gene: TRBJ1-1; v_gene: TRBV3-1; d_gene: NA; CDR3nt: TGTGCCAGCAGCCAATTTCTCGATGGGGAGGGTGAAGCTTTCTTT; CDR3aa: CASSQFLDGEGEAFF
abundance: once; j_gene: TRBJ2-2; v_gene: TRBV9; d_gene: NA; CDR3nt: TGTGCCAGCAGCGCAGCTACGAACACCGGGGAGCTGTTTTTT; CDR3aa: CASSAATNTGELFF
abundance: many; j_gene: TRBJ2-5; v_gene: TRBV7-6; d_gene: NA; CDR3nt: TGTGCCAGCAGCTTTGGCAACCAAGAGACCCAGTACTTC; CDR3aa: CASSFGNQETQYF
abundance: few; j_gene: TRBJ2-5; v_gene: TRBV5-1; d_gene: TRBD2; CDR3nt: TGCGCCAGCAGCCCCACGGCGGGGGGGCCCCAAGAGACCCAGTACTTC; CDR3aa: CASSPTAGGPQETQYF
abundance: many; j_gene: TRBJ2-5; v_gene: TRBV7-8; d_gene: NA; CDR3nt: TGTGCCAGCAGTCTCGGGACAGCGGGCGAGACCCAGTACTTC; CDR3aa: CASSLGTAGETQYF
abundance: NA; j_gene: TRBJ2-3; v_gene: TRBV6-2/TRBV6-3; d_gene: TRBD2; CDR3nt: TGTGCCAGCAGTTACGAAGCGGGGAGCACAGATACGCAGTATTTT; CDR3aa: CASSYEAGSTDTQYF
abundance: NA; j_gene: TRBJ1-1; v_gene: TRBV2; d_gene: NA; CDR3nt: TGTGCCAGCAGCCGAGGACGGAGGGACCACACTGAAGCTTTCTTT; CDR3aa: CASSRGRRDHTEAFF
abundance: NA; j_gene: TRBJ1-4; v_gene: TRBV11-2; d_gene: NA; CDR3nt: TGTGCCAGCAGCCCGAGCGGGGGCGAGAGAGCTAATGAAAAACTGTTTTTT; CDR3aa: CASSPSGGERANEKLFF
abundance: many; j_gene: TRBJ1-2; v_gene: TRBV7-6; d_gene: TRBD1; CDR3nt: TGTGCCAGCAGCTTAGCGACAGGGGGCAGGGATGGCTACACCTTC; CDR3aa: CASSLATGGRDGYTF
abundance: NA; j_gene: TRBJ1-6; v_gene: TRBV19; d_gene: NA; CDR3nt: TGTGCCAGTAGTATAGGCCCTAATTCACCCCTCCACTTT; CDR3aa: CASSIGPNSPLHF
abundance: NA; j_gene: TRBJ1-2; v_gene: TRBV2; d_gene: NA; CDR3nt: TGTGCCATCGAAGTAATCGGCTATGGCTACACCTTC; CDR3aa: CAIEVIGYGYTF
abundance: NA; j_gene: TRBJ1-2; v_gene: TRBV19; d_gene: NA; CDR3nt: TGTGCCAGCCGAGCCGAGGGCCACTACTATGGCTACACCTTC; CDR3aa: CASRAEGHYYGYTF